The entry below gives a single T cell receptor (beta chain) sequence along with its context. Researchers ran the PCR with 60 Vbeta and 13 Jbeta primers. Sequencing used immunoSEQ multiplex PCR; TCRdb keeps in-frame clones, though not all of them. The data show around 200,000 clones, around three quarters seen once. The data were obtained in a study of cytomegalovirus exposure and HLA in healthy donors. Nominally healthy donors provided the samples, though records likely missed some immune exposures. The CDR3 loop spans 16 amino acids. V was cut by 3 bases and J by 0 bases, with 17 bases left in between. Germline assignment: CDR1 GTSNPN and CDR2 SVGIG (reference sequence).

The clonotype originates from a woman between 45 and 65 years old in good health and CMV-seronegative. The V and J genes are TRBV30 and TRBJ1-1, with a tentative D call TRBD1 (6 bases). Sequences were obtained from PBMCs. DNA for the CDR3: TGTGCCTGGAGCCCAACCCTACGGACAGTGAACACTGAAGCTTTCTTT. This codes for CAWSPTLRTVNTEAFF.